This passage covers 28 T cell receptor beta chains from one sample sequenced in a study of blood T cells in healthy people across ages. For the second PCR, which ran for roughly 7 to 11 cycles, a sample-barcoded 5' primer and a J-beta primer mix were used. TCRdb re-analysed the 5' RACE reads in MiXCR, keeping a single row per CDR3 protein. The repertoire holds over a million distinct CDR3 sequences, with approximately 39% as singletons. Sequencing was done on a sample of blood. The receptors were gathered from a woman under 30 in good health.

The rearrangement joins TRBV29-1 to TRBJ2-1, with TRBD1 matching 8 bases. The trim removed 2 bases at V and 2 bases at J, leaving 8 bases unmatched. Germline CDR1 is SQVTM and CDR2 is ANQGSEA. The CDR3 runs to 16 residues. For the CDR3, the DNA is TGCAGCGTTGAACCTCTGGACAGGGAACCCTACAATGAGCAGTTCTTC. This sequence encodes CSVEPLDREPYNEQFF.

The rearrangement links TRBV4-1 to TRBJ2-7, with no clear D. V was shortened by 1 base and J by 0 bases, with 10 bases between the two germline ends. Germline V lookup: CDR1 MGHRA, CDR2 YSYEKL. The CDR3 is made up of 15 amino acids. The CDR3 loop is CASSQVGPSSYEQYF. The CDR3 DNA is TGCGCCAGCAGCCAAGTCGGGCCGAGCTCCTACGAGCAGTACTTC.

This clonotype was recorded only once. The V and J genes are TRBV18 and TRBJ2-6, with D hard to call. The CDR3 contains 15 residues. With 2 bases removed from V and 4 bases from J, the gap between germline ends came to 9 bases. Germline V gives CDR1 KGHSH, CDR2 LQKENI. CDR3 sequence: CASSPRSQGANVLTF. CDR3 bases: TGTGCCAGCTCACCAAGGAGTCAGGGGGCCAACGTCCTGACTTTC. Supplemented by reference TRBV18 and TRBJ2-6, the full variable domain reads NAGVMQNPRHLVRRRGQEARLRCSPMKGHSHVYWYRQLPEEGLKFMVYLQKENIIDESGMPKERFSAEFPKEGPSILRIQQVVRGDSAAYFCASSPRSQGANVLTFGAGSRLTVL.

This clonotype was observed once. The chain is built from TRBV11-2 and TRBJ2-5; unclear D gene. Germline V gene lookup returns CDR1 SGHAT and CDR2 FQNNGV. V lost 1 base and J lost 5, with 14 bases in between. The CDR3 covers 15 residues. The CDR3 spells CASSLVWVNSETQYF. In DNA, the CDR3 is TGTGCCAGCAGCTTAGTGTGGGTGAACTCCGAGACCCAGTACTTC.

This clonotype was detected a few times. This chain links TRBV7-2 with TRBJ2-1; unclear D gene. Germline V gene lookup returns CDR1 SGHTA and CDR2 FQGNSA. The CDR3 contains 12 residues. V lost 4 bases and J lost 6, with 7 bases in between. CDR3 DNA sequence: TGTGCCAGCAGCTATAGGGCCAATGAGCAGTTCTTC. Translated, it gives CASSYRANEQFF. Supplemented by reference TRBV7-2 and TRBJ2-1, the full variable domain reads GAGVSQSPSNKVTEKGKDVELRCDPISGHTALYWYRQSLGQGLEFLIYFQGNSAPDKSGLPSDRFSAERTGGSVSTLTIQRTQQEDSAVYLCASSYRANEQFFGPGTRLTVL.

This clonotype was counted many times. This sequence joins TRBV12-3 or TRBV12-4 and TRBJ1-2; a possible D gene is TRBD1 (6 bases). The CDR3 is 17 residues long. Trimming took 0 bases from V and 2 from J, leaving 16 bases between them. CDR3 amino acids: CASSLAQGHRRNYGYTF. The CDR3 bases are TGTGCCAGCAGTTTAGCGCAGGGACACCGTCGGAACTATGGCTACACCTTC.

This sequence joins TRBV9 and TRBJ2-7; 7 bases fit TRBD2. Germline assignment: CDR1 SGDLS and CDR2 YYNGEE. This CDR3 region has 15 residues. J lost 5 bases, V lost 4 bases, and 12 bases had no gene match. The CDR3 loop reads CASSLRLAPANEQYF. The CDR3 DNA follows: TGTGCCAGCAGCTTAAGACTAGCTCCTGCCAACGAGCAGTACTTC.

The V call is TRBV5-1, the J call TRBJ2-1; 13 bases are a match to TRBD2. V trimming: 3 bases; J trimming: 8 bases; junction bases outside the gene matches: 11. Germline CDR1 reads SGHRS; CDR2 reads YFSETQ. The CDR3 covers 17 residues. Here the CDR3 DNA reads TGCGCCAGCAGCTCGCCCTCACTAGCGGGAGGGGGCGATGAGCAGTTCTTC. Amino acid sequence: CASSSPSLAGGGDEQFF.

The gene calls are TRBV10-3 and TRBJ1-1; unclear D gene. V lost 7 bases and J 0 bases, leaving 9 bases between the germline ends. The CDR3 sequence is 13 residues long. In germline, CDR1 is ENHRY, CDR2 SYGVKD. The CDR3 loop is CAIKDSMNTEAFF. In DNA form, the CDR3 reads TGTGCCATCAAGGATTCCATGAACACTGAAGCTTTCTTT.

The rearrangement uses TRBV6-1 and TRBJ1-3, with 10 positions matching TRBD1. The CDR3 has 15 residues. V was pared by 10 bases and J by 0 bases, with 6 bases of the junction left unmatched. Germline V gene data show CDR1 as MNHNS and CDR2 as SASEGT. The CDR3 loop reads CATRDRGSSGNTIYF. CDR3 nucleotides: TGTGCCACCCGGGACAGGGGAAGCTCTGGAAACACCATATATTTT.

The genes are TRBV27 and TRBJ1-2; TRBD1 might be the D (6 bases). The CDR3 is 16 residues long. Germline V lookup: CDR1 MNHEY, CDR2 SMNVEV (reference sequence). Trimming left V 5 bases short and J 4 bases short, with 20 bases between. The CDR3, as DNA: TGTGCCAGCAGTCCGGCTACCGGGGGCGTTGGCTATGGCTACACCTTC. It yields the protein CASSPATGGVGYGYTF.

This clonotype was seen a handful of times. The CDR3 coding sequence is TGCGCCAGCAGCCCCCGATTCAGGGGCTCCTATAATTCACCCCTCCACTTT. Translated, it gives CASSPRFRGSYNSPLHF. The rearrangement links TRBV4-3 to TRBJ1-6, with D perhaps matching TRBD1 (6 bases). Trimming pared 4 bases from V and 0 bases from J, leaving 13 bases between. Germline V gives CDR1 LGHNA, CDR2 YSLEER. This CDR3 is built from 17 residues.

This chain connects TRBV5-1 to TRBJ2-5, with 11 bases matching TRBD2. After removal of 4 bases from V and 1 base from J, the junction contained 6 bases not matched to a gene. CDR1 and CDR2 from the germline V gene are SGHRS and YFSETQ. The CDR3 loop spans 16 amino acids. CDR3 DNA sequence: TGCGCCAGCAGCCCAGGACTAGCGGGCCTCCAAGAGACCCAGTACTTC. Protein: CASSPGLAGLQETQYF.

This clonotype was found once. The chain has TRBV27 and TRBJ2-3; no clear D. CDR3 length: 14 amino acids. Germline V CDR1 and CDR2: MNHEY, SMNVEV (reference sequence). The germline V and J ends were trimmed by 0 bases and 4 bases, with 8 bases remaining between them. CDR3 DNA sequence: TGTGCCAGCAGTTTATCTACTCCGGCAGATACGCAGTATTTT. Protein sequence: CASSLSTPADTQYF.

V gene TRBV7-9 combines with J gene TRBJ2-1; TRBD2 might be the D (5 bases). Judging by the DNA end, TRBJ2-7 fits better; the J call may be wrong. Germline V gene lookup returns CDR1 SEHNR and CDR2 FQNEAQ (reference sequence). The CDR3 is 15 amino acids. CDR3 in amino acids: CASSWSGNSYNEQYF. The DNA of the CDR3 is TGTGCCAGCAGCTGGAGCGGCAACTCCTACAATGAGCAGTACTTC.

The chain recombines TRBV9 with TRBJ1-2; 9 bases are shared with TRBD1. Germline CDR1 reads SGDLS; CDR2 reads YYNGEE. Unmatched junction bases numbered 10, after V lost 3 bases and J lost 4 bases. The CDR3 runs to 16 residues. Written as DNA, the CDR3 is TGTGCCAGCAGCGGCCTTAGACAGGGGGTGGGCTATGGCTACACCTTC. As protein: CASSGLRQGVGYGYTF. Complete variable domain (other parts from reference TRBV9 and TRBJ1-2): DSGVTQTPKHLITATGQRVTLRCSPRSGDLSVYWYQQSLDQGLQFLIQYYNGEERAKGNILERFSAQQFPDLHSELNLSSLELGDSALYFCASSGLRQGVGYGYTFGSGTRLTVV.

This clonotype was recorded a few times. Written as DNA, the CDR3 is TGTGCCAGCAGTCGGCCGGGGACTAGCGGGAGAGTGGCCTACAATGAGCAGTTCTTC. It specifies CASSRPGTSGRVAYNEQFF. The chain couples TRBV12-3 or TRBV12-4 to TRBJ2-1; 14 bases are shared with TRBD2. This CDR3 is 19 amino acids long. V was clipped by 5 bases and J by 2 bases; unmatched bases: 11.

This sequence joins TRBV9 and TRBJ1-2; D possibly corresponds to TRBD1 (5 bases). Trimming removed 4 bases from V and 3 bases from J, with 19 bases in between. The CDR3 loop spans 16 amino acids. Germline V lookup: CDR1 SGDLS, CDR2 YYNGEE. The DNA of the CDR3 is TGTGCCAGCAGCTACAAAAGGGAAGGGGCGCACTATGGCTACACCTTC. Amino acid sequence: CASSYKREGAHYGYTF.

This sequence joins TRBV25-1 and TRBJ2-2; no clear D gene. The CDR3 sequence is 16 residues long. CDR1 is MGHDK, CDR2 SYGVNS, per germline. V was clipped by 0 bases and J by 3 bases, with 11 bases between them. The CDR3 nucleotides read TGTGCCAGCAGTGAATACGTTGAGTCGGACACCGGGGAGCTGTTTTTT. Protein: CASSEYVESDTGELFF.

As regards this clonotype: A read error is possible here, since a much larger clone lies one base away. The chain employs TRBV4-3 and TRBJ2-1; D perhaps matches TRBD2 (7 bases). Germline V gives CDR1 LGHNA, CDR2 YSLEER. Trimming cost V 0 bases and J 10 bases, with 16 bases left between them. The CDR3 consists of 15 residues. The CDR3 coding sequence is TGCGCCAGCAGCCAAGATAGGGGGGGGTCCTACGAGCAGTTCTTC. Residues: CASSQDRGGSYEQFF.

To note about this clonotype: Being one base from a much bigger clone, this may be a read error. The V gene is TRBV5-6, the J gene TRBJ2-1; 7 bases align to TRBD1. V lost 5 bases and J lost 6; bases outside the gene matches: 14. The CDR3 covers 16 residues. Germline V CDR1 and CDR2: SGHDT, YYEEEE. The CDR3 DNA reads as TGTGCCAGCAGTCCTACAGGGGTGATTAGTCGCAATGAGCAGTTCTTC. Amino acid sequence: CASSPTGVISRNEQFF.

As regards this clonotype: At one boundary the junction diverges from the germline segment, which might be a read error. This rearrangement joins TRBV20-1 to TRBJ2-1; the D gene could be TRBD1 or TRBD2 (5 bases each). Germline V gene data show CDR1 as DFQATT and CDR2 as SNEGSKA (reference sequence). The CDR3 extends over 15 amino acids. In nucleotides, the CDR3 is TGCAGTGCTACTAGTGCAGGGAGCTCCTACAATGAGCTGTTCTTC. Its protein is CSATSAGSSYNELFF.

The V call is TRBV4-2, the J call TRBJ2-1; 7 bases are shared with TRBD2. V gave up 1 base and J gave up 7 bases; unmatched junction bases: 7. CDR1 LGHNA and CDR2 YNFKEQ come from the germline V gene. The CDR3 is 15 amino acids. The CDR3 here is CASSQVSLADNEQFF. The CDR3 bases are TGTGCCAGCAGCCAAGTTAGCCTAGCGGATAATGAGCAGTTCTTC.

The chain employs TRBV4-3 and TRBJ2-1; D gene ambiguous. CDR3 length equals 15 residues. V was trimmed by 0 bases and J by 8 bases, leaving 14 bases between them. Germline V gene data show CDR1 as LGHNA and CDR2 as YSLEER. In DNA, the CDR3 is TGCGCCAGCAGCCAAGATAGGGTAGAACGGGATGAGCAGTTCTTC. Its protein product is CASSQDRVERDEQFF.

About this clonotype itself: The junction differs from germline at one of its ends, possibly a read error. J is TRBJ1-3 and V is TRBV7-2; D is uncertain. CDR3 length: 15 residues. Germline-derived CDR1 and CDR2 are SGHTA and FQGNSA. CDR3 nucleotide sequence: TGTGCCGGCAGCCCAAAAACTGGCGGTGGAAACACCATATATTTT. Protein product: CAGSPKTGGGNTIYF.

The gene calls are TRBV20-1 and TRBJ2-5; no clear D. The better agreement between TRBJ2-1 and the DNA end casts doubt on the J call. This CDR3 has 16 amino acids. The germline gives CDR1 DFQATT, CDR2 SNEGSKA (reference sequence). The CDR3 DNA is TGCAGTGCTTTCCCCACCGCGGAAACGTACCAAGAGACCCAGTTCTTC. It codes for CSAFPTAETYQETQFF.

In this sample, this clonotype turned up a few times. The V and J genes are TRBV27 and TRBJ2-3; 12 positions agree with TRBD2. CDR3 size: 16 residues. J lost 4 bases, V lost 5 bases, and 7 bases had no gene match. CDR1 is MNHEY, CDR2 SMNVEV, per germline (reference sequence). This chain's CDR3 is CASSRASGRAPDTQYF. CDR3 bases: TGTGCCAGCAGTCGCGCTAGCGGGAGGGCCCCAGATACGCAGTATTTT.

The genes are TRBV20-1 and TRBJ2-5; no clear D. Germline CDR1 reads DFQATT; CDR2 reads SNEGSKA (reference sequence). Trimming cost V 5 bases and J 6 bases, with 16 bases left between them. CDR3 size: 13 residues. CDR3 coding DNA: TGCAGTGCTGTTTACCATCCTCACCAGACCCAGTACTTC. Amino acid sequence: CSAVYHPHQTQYF.